This T cell receptor beta chain was retrieved from a study of T cell repertoires in cytomegalovirus infection. In the study overall: Shared public TCR beta signatures pointed to both CMV infection and a matching HLA type. Study findings and constraints: Carriage of CMV together with the relevant HLA was identifiable through cumulative public TCR beta family frequency. Dominating the ex vivo response were HLA-C-restricted CMV-specific TCR beta clonotypes.

Each CDR3 protein is one row after TCRdb ran MiXCR on the reads. The sample has 170,000 or so distinct CDR3 sequences, about a sixth seen once. As to this clonotype: The antigen remains undetermined.

The TCR comes from a human donor in good health (CMV status not recorded). Some clones in this sample may be carry-over from other donors' samples. Input material: CD8+ T cells from PBMCs.

The CDR3 here is CASSLMRAGHEQYF. CDR3 coding DNA: TGTGCCAGCAGTTTAATGAGGGCCGGCCACGAGCAGTACTTC. The J gene is TRBJ2-7, the V gene TRBV27, with D possibly matching TRBD2 (5 bases). Trimming cost V 2 bases and J 5 bases, with 13 bases left between them. There are 14 residues in the CDR3. Germline-derived CDR1 and CDR2 are MNHEY and SMNVEV (reference sequence).